Sequencing of this T cell receptor beta chain was carried out in a study of shared clonotypes between healthy human individuals. Repertoires were generated with immunoSEQ multiplex PCR, while TCRdb's copy carries only in-frame clones and drops some. In the table there are about 560,000 clones, 70% to 80% of which are singletons. CDR1 is MRHNA and CDR2 is SNTAGT in the germline V gene. The CDR3 extends over 14 amino acids. V was pared by 4 bases and J by 0 bases, with 8 bases between. This clone has at least ten counts. Other DNA sequences in the same sample also yield this CDR3. The specimen sequenced was PBMCs. This chain uses TRBV6-4 with TRBJ2-3, with unresolved D. This TCR came from a woman between 35 and 50 years old in good health. Some clones in this sample may be carry-over from other donors' samples. The CDR3: CASSVSGSTDTQYF. CDR3 DNA: TGTGCCAGCAGTGTCTCCGGTAGCACAGATACGCAGTATTTT.